Each of the 8 T cell receptor beta chains below was sequenced from the same sample in a study of early T cells in non-severe SARS-CoV-2 infection. TCRdb re-called the 5' RACE reads with MiXCR, one entry per CDR3 protein. The sample consists of tens of thousands of distinct CDR3 sequences, 5.5% to 7% of them appearing once. Sequencing was carried out using whole blood. The receptors were gathered from an adult who was a healthcare worker with PCR-confirmed SARS-CoV-2 infection or an uninfected control (not recorded which).

This clonotype was seen many times. This rearrangement joins TRBV10-3 to TRBJ2-1; 7 bases match TRBD2. This CDR3 spans 15 amino acids. Per germline, CDR1 ENHRY and CDR2 SYGVKD. V was pared by 0 bases and J by 4 bases, with 3 bases of the junction left unmatched. CDR3 sequence: CAISESSSGYNEQFF. In nucleotides, the CDR3 is TGTGCCATCAGTGAGTCCTCTAGCGGTTACAATGAGCAGTTCTTC.

The genes are TRBV11-2 and TRBJ2-7, with TRBD2 as a possible D gene (5 bases). The CDR3 is 15 residues long. CDR1 and CDR2 (germline): SGHAT, FQNNGV. The V and J ends lost 0 bases and 4 bases respectively, with 13 bases between them. The DNA of the CDR3 is TGTGCCAGCAGCTTAGATCGGGGAACGGCGTACGAGCAGTACTTC. Its translation is CASSLDRGTAYEQYF.

The V and J genes are TRBV5-1 and TRBJ2-6, with no clear D. The CDR3 loop spans 16 amino acids. Germline V gene sequence: CDR1 SGHRS, CDR2 YFSETQ. Trimming shortened V by 0 bases and J by 4 bases, and 11 bases separated the two germline ends. The chain's CDR3 is CASSLESGSGANVLTF. The CDR3 nucleotides read TGCGCCAGCAGCTTGGAATCCGGGTCCGGGGCCAACGTCCTGACTTTC.

In this sample, this clonotype turned up many times. The V and J genes are TRBV6-1 and TRBJ1-2; D might be TRBD1 (5 bases). The CDR3 has 12 residues. V was trimmed by 7 bases and J by 5 bases, leaving 11 bases between them. CDR1 and CDR2 (germline): MNHNS, SASEGT. This CDR3 is CASKDNLYGYTF. In DNA, the CDR3 is TGTGCCAGCAAGGACAACCTATATGGCTACACCTTC.

The V gene is TRBV11-2, the J gene TRBJ1-3, with unresolved D. The germline V gene encodes CDR1 SGHAT and CDR2 FQNNGV. The V end lost 8 bases, the J end lost 4 bases, and 9 bases lay between the germline ends. The CDR3 runs to 12 residues. The chain's CDR3 is CASQNKGNTIYF. DNA of the CDR3: TGTGCCAGCCAAAATAAGGGAAACACCATATATTTT.

In this sample, this clonotype turned up many times. The rearrangement uses TRBV12-3 or TRBV12-4 and TRBJ2-7; 13 bases match TRBD2. V shed 5 bases, J shed 5 bases, and the junction held 0 bases outside the gene matches. This CDR3 has 13 amino acids. CDR3 protein: CASSGLAGDEQYF. CDR3 sequence (DNA): TGTGCCAGCAGTGGACTAGCGGGAGACGAGCAGTACTTC.

At least ten counts were recorded for this clonotype. The chain recombines TRBV7-9 with TRBJ1-1; no reliable D call. Germline-derived CDR1 and CDR2 are SEHNR and FQNEAQ (reference sequence). This CDR3 region has 12 residues. Trimming cost V 4 bases and J 10 bases, with 13 bases left between them. The CDR3 coding sequence is TGTGCCAGCAGCTCCCAACGGACGGGAGCTTTCTTT. Translating gives CASSSQRTGAFF.

This clonotype was counted a few times. V and J are TRBV15 and TRBJ2-3; D call uncertain. The CDR3 covers 12 residues. Germline-derived CDR1 and CDR2 are LNHNV and YYDKDF (reference sequence). Trimming cost V 3 bases and J 6 bases, with 7 bases left between them. The chain's CDR3 is CATSRPRDTQYF. CDR3 DNA sequence: TGTGCCACCAGCAGGCCTCGGGATACGCAGTATTTT. The full variable domain, in which reference TRBV15 and TRBJ2-3 provide the parts outside the CDR3, is DAMVIQNPRYQVTQFGKPVTLSCSQTLNHNVMYWYQQKSSQAPKLLFHYYDKDFNNEADTPDNFQSRRPNTSFCFLDIRSPGLGDTAMYLCATSRPRDTQYFGPGTRLTVL.